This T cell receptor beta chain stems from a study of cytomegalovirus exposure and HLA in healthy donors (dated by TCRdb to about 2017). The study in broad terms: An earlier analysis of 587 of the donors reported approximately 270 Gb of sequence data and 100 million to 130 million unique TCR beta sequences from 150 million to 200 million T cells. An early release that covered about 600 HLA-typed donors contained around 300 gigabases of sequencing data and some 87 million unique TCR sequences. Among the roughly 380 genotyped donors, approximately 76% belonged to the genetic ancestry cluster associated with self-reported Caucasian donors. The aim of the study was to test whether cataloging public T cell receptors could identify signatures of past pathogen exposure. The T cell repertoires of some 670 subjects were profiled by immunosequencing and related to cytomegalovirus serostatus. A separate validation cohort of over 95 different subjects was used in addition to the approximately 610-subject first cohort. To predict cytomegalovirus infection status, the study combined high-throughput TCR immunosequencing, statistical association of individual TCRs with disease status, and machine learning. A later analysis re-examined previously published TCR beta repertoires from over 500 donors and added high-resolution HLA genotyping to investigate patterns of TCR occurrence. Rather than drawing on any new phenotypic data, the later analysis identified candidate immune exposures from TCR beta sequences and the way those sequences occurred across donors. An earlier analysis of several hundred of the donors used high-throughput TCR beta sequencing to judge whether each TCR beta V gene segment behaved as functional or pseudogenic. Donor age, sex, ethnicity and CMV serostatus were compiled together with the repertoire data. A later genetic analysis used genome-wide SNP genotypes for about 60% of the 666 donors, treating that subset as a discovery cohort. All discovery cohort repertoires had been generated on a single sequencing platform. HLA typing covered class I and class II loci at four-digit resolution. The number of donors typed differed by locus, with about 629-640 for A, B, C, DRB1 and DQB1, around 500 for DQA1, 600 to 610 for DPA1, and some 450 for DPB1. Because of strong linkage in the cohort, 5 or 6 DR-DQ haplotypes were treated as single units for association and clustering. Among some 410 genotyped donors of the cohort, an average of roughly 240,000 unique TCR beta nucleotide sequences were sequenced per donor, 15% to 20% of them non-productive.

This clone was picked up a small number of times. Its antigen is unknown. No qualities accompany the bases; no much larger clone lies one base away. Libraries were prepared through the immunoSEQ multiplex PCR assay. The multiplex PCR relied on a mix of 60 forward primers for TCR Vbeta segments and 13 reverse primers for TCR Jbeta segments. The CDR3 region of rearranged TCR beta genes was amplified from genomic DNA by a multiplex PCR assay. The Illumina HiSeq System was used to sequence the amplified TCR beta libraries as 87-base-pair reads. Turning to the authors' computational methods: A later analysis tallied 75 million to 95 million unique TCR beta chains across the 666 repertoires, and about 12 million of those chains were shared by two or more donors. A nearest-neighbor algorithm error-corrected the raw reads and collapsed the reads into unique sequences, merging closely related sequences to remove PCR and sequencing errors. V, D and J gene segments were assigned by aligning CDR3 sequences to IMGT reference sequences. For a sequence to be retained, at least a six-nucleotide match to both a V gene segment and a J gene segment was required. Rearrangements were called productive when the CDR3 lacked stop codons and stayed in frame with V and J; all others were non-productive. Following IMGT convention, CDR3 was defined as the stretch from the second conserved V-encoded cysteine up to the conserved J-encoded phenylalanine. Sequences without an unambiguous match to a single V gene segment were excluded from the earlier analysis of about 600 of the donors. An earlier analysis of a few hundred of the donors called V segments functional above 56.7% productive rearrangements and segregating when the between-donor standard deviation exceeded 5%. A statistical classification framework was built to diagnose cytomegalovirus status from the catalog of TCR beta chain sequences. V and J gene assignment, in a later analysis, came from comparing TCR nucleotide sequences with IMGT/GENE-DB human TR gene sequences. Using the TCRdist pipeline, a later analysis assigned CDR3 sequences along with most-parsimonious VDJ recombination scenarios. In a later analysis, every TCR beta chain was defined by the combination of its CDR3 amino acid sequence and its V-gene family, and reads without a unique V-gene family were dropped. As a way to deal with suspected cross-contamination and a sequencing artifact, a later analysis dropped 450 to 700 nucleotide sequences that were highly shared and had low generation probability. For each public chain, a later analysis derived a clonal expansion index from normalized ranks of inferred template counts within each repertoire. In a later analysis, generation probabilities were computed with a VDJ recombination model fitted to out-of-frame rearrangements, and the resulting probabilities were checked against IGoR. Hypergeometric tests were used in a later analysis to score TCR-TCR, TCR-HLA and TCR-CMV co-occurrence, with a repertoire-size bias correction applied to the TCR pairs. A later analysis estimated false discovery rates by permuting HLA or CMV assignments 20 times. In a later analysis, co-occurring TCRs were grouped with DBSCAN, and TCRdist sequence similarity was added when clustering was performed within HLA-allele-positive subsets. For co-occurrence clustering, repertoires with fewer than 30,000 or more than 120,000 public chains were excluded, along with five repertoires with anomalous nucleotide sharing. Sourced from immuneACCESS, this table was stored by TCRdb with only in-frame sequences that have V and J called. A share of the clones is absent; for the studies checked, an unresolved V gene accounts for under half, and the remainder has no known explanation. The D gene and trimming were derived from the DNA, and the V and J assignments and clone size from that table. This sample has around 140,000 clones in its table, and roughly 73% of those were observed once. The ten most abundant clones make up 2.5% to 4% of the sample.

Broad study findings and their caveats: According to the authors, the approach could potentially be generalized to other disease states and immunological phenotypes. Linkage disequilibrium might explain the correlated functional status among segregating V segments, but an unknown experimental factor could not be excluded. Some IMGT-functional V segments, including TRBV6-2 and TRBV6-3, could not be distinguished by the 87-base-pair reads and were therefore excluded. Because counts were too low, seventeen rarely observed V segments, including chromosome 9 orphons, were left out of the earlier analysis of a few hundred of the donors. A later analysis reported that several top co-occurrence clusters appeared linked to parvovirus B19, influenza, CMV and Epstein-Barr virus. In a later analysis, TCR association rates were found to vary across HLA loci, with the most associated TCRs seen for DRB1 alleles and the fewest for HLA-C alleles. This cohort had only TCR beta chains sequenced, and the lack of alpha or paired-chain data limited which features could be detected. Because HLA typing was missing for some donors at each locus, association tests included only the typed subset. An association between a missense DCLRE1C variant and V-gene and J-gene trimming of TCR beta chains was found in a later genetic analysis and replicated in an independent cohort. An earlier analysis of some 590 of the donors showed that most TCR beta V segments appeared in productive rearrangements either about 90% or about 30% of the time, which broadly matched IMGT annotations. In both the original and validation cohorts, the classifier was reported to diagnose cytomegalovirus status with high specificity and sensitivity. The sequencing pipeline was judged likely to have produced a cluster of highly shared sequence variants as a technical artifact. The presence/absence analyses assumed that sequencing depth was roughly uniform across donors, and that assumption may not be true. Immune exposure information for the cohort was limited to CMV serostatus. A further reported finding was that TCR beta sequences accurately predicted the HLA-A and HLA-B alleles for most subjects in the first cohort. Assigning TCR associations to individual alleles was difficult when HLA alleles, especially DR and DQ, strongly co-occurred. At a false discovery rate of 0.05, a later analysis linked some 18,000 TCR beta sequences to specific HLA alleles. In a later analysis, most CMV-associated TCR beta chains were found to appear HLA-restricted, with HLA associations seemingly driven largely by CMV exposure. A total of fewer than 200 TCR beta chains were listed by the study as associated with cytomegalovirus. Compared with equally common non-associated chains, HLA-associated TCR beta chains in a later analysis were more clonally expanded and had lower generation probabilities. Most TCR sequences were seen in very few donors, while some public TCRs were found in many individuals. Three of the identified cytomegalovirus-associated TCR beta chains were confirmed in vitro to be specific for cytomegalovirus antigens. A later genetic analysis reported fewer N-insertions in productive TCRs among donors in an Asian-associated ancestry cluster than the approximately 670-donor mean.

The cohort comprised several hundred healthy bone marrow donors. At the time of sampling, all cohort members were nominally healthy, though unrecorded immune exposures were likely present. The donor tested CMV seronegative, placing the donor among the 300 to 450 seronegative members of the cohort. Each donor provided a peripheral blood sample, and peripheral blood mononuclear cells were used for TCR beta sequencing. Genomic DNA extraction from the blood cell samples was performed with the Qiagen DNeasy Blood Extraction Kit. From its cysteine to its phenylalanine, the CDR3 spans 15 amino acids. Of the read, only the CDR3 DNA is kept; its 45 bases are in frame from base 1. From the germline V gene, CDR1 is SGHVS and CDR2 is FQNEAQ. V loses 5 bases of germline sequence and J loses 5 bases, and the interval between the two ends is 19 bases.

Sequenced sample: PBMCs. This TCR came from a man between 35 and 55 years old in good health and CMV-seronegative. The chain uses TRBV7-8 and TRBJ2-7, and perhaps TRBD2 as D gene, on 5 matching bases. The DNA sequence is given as TGTGCCAGCAGCCCAGTTAGGACGGGAAAGAACGAGCAGTACTTC. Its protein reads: CASSPVRTGKNEQYF.